The rows below give T cell receptor beta chains drawn from one sample of a study of T cell responses to AZD1222 COVID-19 vaccine. The protocol was immunoSEQ multiplex PCR, while the TCRdb copy is restricted to in-frame clones and leaves out a portion. The table shows some 170,000 clones, with around nine tenths occurring only once. The sample here was peripheral blood, taken on day 0 of AZD1222 vaccination. The receptor source for this set is an adult in good health. Each CDR3 is given with its conserved first and last residue. Clone size is stated in some rows and not others, as once, few, many or a class when expanded.

size,V,J,CDR3
.,TRBV6-1,TRBJ2-3,CASSQIITDTQYF
.,TRBV28,TRBJ1-1,CASSAPLLQGMNTEAFF
.,TRBV30,TRBJ1-5,CAWSGQGNNQPQHF
.,TRBV6-5,TRBJ1-1,CASRGVLNTEAFF
.,TRBV9,TRBJ2-2,CASSVTGVNTGELFF
.,TRBV28,TRBJ1-1,CASSPAWSARGTEAFF
.,TRBV24-1,TRBJ1-5,CATSHRGQNQPQHF
.,TRBV9,TRBJ1-4,CASSVVPNEKLFF
.,TRBV9,TRBJ2-7,CASSPVSSDSYEQYF
.,TRBV14,TRBJ2-1,CASSNLAGNNEQFF
.,TRBV18,TRBJ1-4,CASSATGQSNEKLFF
.,TRBV7-9,TRBJ2-2,CASSLDGTLDTGELFF
.,TRBV9,TRBJ2-2,CASSVPGPRGPSYDTGELFF
.,TRBV28,TRBJ2-1,CASSDRGSGGEDEQFF
.,TRBV19,TRBJ1-6,CASSTDRGRSSPLHF
.,TRBV5-4,TRBJ2-7,CASSFHRSISQSSYEQYF
.,TRBV5-1,TRBJ1-1,CASSHRGGTEAFF
.,TRBV11-2,TRBJ2-7,CASSRETGYEQYF
.,TRBV19,TRBJ2-1,CASSILGTGNEQFF
.,TRBV6-2/TRBV6-3,TRBJ1-5,CASSFGTSSPYSNQPQHF
once,TRBV5-5,TRBJ2-7,CASSLETGGFEQYF
.,TRBV7-2,TRBJ2-2,CASSLDRVRTGELFF
.,TRBV10-2,TRBJ2-5,CASSDHRDTRRETQYF
once,TRBV5-8,TRBJ2-1,CASSLVKGARNEQFF
.,TRBV5-4,TRBJ1-1,CASSLEGTGAEAFF
.,TRBV6-5,TRBJ1-3,CASSYSGGFSGNTIYF
once,TRBV7-9,TRBJ1-1,CASSPTITVNTEAFF
.,TRBV19,TRBJ1-3,CASSIAPIGPGSGNTIYF
.,TRBV28,TRBJ1-1,CASSLLGNTEAFF
once,TRBV19,TRBJ2-1,CATSLILGQGAHNEQFF
.,TRBV6-5,TRBJ1-1,CASSCSRAGNVAFF
.,TRBV2,TRBJ1-5,CASSRQGRGNQPQHF
.,TRBV5-1,TRBJ2-1,CASSLGRVRSYNEQFF
few,TRBV7-2,TRBJ2-1,CASSLGLSKYNEQFF
.,TRBV5-4,TRBJ2-7,CASSLGGPFSYEQYF
.,TRBV11-2,TRBJ1-3,CASSSTGIGNTIYF
.,TRBV4-3,TRBJ2-7,CASSQGLYGTRGDEQYF
once,TRBV19,TRBJ2-1,CASSKGTSRYNEQFF
once,TRBV2,TRBJ2-1,CASSSQGVSVLAGVEQFF
.,TRBV5-1,TRBJ2-1,CASSERQGSSYNEQFF
.,TRBV5-4,TRBJ1-5,CASSTGGGMNNQPQHF
.,TRBV11-2,TRBJ1-6,CASLSPLHF
.,TRBV28,TRBJ1-2,CASSFIAYGYTF
.,TRBV4-3,TRBJ1-6,CASSQQLSWPLHF
.,TRBV30,TRBJ2-7,CAWSYAGYEQYF